This TCR beta chain was retrieved from a study of blood T cell repertoires in COVID-19. About the research overall: The analysed material was cDNA or gDNA that came from T cells, B-cell-depleted T cells, or PBMCs.

TCRdb's copy holds only in-frame clones and misses some; the assay was immunoSEQ multiplex PCR. The profile shows 55,000 to 80,000 clones, less than 85% of them singletons. V was pared by 3 bases and J by 6 bases, with 15 bases between. Germline values: CDR1 SGHTA, CDR2 FQGNSA. This CDR3 is 15 amino acids long. Source material: peripheral blood. This TCR came from a man at least 80 years old with active COVID-19. The chain employs TRBV7-2 and TRBJ1-5; D may be TRBD1 (6 bases). In DNA, the CDR3 is TGTGCCAGCAGCTTGGGGCAGGGGTGGGGTCAGCCCCAGCATTTT. Translated, it gives CASSLGQGWGQPQHF.